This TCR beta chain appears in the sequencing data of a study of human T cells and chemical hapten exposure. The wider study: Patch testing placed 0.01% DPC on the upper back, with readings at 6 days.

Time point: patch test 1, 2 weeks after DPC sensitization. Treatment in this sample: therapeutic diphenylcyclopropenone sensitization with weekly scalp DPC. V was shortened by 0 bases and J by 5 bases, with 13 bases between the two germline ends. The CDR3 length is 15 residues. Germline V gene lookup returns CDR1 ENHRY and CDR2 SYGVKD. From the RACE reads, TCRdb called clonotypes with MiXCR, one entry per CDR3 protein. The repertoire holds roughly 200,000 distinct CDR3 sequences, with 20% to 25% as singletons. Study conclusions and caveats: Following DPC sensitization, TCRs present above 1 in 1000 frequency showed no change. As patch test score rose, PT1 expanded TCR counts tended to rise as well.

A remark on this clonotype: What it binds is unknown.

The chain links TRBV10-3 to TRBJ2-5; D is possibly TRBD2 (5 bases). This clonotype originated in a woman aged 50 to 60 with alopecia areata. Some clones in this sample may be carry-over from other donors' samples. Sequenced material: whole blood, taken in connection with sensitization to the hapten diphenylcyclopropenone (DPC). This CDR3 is CAISESRAPGETQYF. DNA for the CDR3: TGTGCCATCAGTGAGTCGAGGGCTCCGGGGGAGACCCAGTACTTC.